The sequence of this TCR beta chain was determined in a study of blood T cell repertoires in COVID-19. Assay used: immunoSEQ multiplex PCR; TCRdb lists only in-frame clones, some missing. The sample consists of more than 75,000 clones, 89% of them appearing once. Germline V gives CDR1 MNHEY, CDR2 SMNVEV (reference sequence). CDR3 length: 13 residues. V was shortened by 4 bases and J by 4 bases, with 10 bases between the two germline ends. The clonotype comes from a man aged 45 to 65 with COVID-19, enrolled during active disease. Sample: peripheral blood. This rearrangement joins TRBV27 to TRBJ1-2; possibly TRBD1 for D (5 bases). CDR3 sequence reads: CASSYSGRYGYTF. In DNA form, the CDR3 reads TGTGCCAGCAGTTACTCAGGGCGCTATGGCTACACCTTC.